This is a list of T cell receptor beta chains from one sample in a study of blood T cell repertoires in COVID-19. Sequencing was performed with immunoSEQ multiplex PCR; in TCRdb, only in-frame clones are kept and a portion is missing. Of about 520,000 clones in the sample, approximately 83% are singletons; the top ten hold 3.2%. Input material: peripheral blood. All receptors come from a human donor in a cohort sampled during active COVID-19. CDR3s include the opening cysteine and the closing phenylalanine or tryptophan. D genes are given only for firm matches. Not all rows give a size; the values are once, few, many and, for expanded clones, a class.

clone_size: -; d_call: TRBD1; j_call: TRBJ1-2; v_call: TRBV29-1; cdr3_nt: TGCAGCGTTGAGGGGACAGGGGCGTATGGCTACACCTTC; cdr3_aa: CSVEGTGAYGYTF
clone_size: -; d_call: -; j_call: TRBJ2-4; v_call: TRBV6-5; cdr3_nt: TGTGCCAGCAGTTACTCGCGGGACGGTGAAAACATTCAGTACTTC; cdr3_aa: CASSYSRDGENIQYF
clone_size: -; d_call: -; j_call: TRBJ1-6; v_call: TRBV6-5; cdr3_nt: TGTGCCAGCAGTTACCGACAGGAGAATTCACCCCTCCACTTT; cdr3_aa: CASSYRQENSPLHF
clone_size: -; d_call: TRBD2; j_call: TRBJ2-1; v_call: TRBV19; cdr3_nt: TGTGCCAGTAGTATAGCGGGAGGGTTCTCGGGGAGGTCCTACAATGAGCAGTTCTTC; cdr3_aa: CASSIAGGFSGRSYNEQFF
clone_size: -; d_call: -; j_call: TRBJ1-1; v_call: TRBV5-1; cdr3_nt: TGCGCCAGCAGCTTGACACATACTGAAGCTTTCTTT; cdr3_aa: CASSLTHTEAFF
clone_size: once; d_call: -; j_call: TRBJ1-2; v_call: TRBV3-1/TRBV3-2; cdr3_nt: TGTGCCAGCAGCCAAGTCAACAGAGTGAATGGCTACACCTTC; cdr3_aa: CASSQVNRVNGYTF
clone_size: -; d_call: TRBD2; j_call: TRBJ2-3; v_call: TRBV13; cdr3_nt: TGTGCCAGCAGCTTACCTTTGCGGCAGCGGGAGAGACCAGATACGCAGTATTTT; cdr3_aa: CASSLPLRQRERPDTQYF
clone_size: -; d_call: TRBD1; j_call: TRBJ1-3; v_call: TRBV9; cdr3_nt: TGTGCCAGCAGCGCCGCCCGGGACAGTAGAAACACCATATATTTT; cdr3_aa: CASSAARDSRNTIYF
clone_size: few; d_call: TRBD2; j_call: TRBJ2-2; v_call: TRBV7-2; cdr3_nt: TGTGCCAGCAGTGGTAGCGGGAGGCTGAACACCGGGGAGCTGTTTTTT; cdr3_aa: CASSGSGRLNTGELFF
clone_size: -; d_call: TRBD1; j_call: TRBJ1-3; v_call: TRBV10-3; cdr3_nt: TGTGCCATCAGTGAGTCAACAGGGGGCCGTAGCACCATATATTTT; cdr3_aa: CAISESTGGRSTIYF
clone_size: -; d_call: -; j_call: TRBJ2-1; v_call: TRBV12-3/TRBV12-4; cdr3_nt: TGTGCCAGCAGTTTAGAGGGCGGGTTCGGGTGGTTCTTC; cdr3_aa: CASSLEGGFGWFF
clone_size: -; d_call: -; j_call: TRBJ2-7; v_call: TRBV7-8; cdr3_nt: TGTGCCAGCAGCTTGGGGCAGGGTAACTACGAGCAGTACTTC; cdr3_aa: CASSLGQGNYEQYF
clone_size: -; d_call: -; j_call: TRBJ1-5; v_call: TRBV28; cdr3_nt: TGTGCCAGCAACCAATTACAGGTAAATCAGCCCCAGCATTTT; cdr3_aa: CASNQLQVNQPQHF
clone_size: -; d_call: -; j_call: TRBJ1-4; v_call: TRBV15; cdr3_nt: TGTGCCACCAGCAAAGGTGGGTCGGGGGAAAAACTGTTTTTT; cdr3_aa: CATSKGGSGEKLFF
clone_size: -; d_call: -; j_call: TRBJ2-7; v_call: TRBV3-1/TRBV3-2; cdr3_nt: TGTGCCAGCAGCCAAGGTGGCGGGGCCAGCCACTACGAGCAGTACTTC; cdr3_aa: CASSQGGGASHYEQYF
clone_size: -; d_call: -; j_call: TRBJ1-2; v_call: TRBV15; cdr3_nt: TGTGCCACCAGCAGAGACGGTAGGGAGTCAGCCGGCTACACCTTC; cdr3_aa: CATSRDGRESAGYTF
clone_size: -; d_call: -; j_call: TRBJ1-1; v_call: TRBV28; cdr3_nt: TGTGCCAGCAGTTCCCCCGGGCGGGGAGGCACTGAAGCTTTCTTT; cdr3_aa: CASSSPGRGGTEAFF
clone_size: -; d_call: TRBD2; j_call: TRBJ2-5; v_call: TRBV30; cdr3_nt: TGTGCCTGGAGTCACCTAGCGGGGCCACAAGAGACCCAGTACTTC; cdr3_aa: CAWSHLAGPQETQYF
clone_size: once; d_call: -; j_call: TRBJ1-1; v_call: TRBV29-1; cdr3_nt: TGCAGCGTTGGCTCAGGGAGGACTGAAGCTTTCTTT; cdr3_aa: CSVGSGRTEAFF
clone_size: -; d_call: -; j_call: TRBJ1-5; v_call: TRBV7-8; cdr3_nt: TGTGCCAGCAGCCTGTTAGTTCGAGGCAATCAGCCCCAGCATTTT; cdr3_aa: CASSLLVRGNQPQHF
clone_size: -; d_call: -; j_call: TRBJ2-7; v_call: TRBV28; cdr3_nt: TGTGCCAGCAGAACCGTGGCAGAATTACGGTCGGGGCAGTACTTC; cdr3_aa: CASRTVAELRSGQYF
clone_size: -; d_call: TRBD2; j_call: TRBJ2-7; v_call: TRBV7-3; cdr3_nt: TGTGCCAGCAGCCCGAACGGGGGAGGGGCCTACGAGCAGTACTTC; cdr3_aa: CASSPNGGGAYEQYF
clone_size: -; d_call: -; j_call: TRBJ2-4; v_call: TRBV7-9; cdr3_nt: TGTGCCAGCAGTCCGGCCGCGACTTGGGGAGCTCCGTCGAACATTCAGTACTTC; cdr3_aa: CASSPAATWGAPSNIQYF
clone_size: -; d_call: -; j_call: TRBJ1-4; v_call: TRBV2; cdr3_nt: TGTGCCAGCTCCCCCGGGACGGGGGGAGAAAAACTGTTTTTT; cdr3_aa: CASSPGTGGEKLFF
clone_size: -; d_call: TRBD1; j_call: TRBJ1-2; v_call: TRBV3-1/TRBV3-2; cdr3_nt: TGTGCCAGCAGCCGGAGTACAGGGGAGTATGGCTACACCTTC; cdr3_aa: CASSRSTGEYGYTF
clone_size: -; d_call: TRBD1; j_call: TRBJ2-3; v_call: TRBV7-9; cdr3_nt: TGTGCCAGCAGCTCCCCGGGACAGGGTATTCGAGATACGCAGTATTTT; cdr3_aa: CASSSPGQGIRDTQYF
clone_size: -; d_call: TRBD1; j_call: TRBJ2-3; v_call: TRBV7-2; cdr3_nt: TGTGCCAGCAGCTTAGTGGGGACAGCCACAGATACGCAGTATTTT; cdr3_aa: CASSLVGTATDTQYF
clone_size: -; d_call: TRBD1; j_call: TRBJ1-6; v_call: TRBV7-8; cdr3_nt: TGTGCCAGCAGCTTAGCTAGGACAGGAGCGTATTCACCCCTCCACTTT; cdr3_aa: CASSLARTGAYSPLHF
clone_size: -; d_call: TRBD1; j_call: TRBJ1-1; v_call: TRBV7-2; cdr3_nt: TGTGCCAGCAGCTTATTTAACGGACAGGTCGGTTTAGCTTTCTTT; cdr3_aa: CASSLFNGQVGLAFF
clone_size: -; d_call: -; j_call: TRBJ1-5; v_call: TRBV6-5; cdr3_nt: TGTGCCAGCAGTTACTCTGTGGACAGAGGACAGCCCCAGCATTTT; cdr3_aa: CASSYSVDRGQPQHF
clone_size: -; d_call: -; j_call: TRBJ2-7; v_call: TRBV20-1; cdr3_nt: TGCAGTGCTAGTATGTTCGGACAGCAGGCCTACGAGCAGTACTTC; cdr3_aa: CSASMFGQQAYEQYF
clone_size: -; d_call: -; j_call: TRBJ1-3; v_call: TRBV7-3; cdr3_nt: TGTGCCAGCAGCTTACGACACCACTCTGGAAACACCATATATTTT; cdr3_aa: CASSLRHHSGNTIYF
clone_size: once; d_call: -; j_call: TRBJ1-5; v_call: TRBV27; cdr3_nt: TGTGCCAGCAGTTCACAGAGAAATCAGCCCCAGCATTTT; cdr3_aa: CASSSQRNQPQHF
clone_size: -; d_call: -; j_call: TRBJ1-2; v_call: TRBV12-5; cdr3_nt: TGTGCTAGTGGTAAGTGGGAATGGTCGCCCCATCCACCGAGGCAGGGTGGGGGCTACACCTTC; cdr3_aa: CASGKWEWSPHPPRQGGGYTF
clone_size: -; d_call: -; j_call: TRBJ2-1; v_call: TRBV23-1; cdr3_nt: TGCGCCAGGCGAACTAACAGGCTGGGGTCCTACAATGAGCAGTTCTTC; cdr3_aa: CARRTNRLGSYNEQFF
clone_size: -; d_call: TRBD2; j_call: TRBJ2-1; v_call: TRBV19; cdr3_nt: TGTGCCAGTAGCCGGACTAGCGGGAGGGCCACTAATGAGCAGTTCTTC; cdr3_aa: CASSRTSGRATNEQFF
clone_size: -; d_call: TRBD1; j_call: TRBJ2-2; v_call: TRBV6-2/TRBV6-3; cdr3_nt: TGTGCCAGCAGTTTCGGGACAGGCGATTTGAACACCGGGGAGCTGTTTTTT; cdr3_aa: CASSFGTGDLNTGELFF
clone_size: -; d_call: -; j_call: TRBJ1-1; v_call: TRBV11-3; cdr3_nt: TGTGCCAGCAGCTTGACAGGCCGCACTGAAGCTTTCTTT; cdr3_aa: CASSLTGRTEAFF
clone_size: few; d_call: -; j_call: TRBJ1-1; v_call: TRBV5-1; cdr3_nt: TGCGCCAGCAGCTTCAGGGAGGGCAACACTGAAGCTTTCTTT; cdr3_aa: CASSFREGNTEAFF
clone_size: -; d_call: TRBD2; j_call: TRBJ2-7; v_call: TRBV4-2; cdr3_nt: TGTGCCAGCAGCCAAGATTACCCTAGCGGCAGATCCTACGAGCAGTACTTC; cdr3_aa: CASSQDYPSGRSYEQYF
clone_size: once; d_call: -; j_call: TRBJ1-4; v_call: TRBV4-3; cdr3_nt: TGCGCCAGCAGCCAAGACGTGCCTAATCGGGGGGCTTATGAAAAACTGTTTTTT; cdr3_aa: CASSQDVPNRGAYEKLFF
clone_size: -; d_call: -; j_call: TRBJ2-4; v_call: TRBV5-4; cdr3_nt: TGTGCCAGCAGCCGACAGGAGGTAGCCAAAAACATTCAGTACTTC; cdr3_aa: CASSRQEVAKNIQYF
clone_size: -; d_call: -; j_call: TRBJ1-4; v_call: TRBV7-9; cdr3_nt: TGTGCCAGCAGCTTAGGGAGTCGAACTAATGAAAAACTGTTTTTT; cdr3_aa: CASSLGSRTNEKLFF